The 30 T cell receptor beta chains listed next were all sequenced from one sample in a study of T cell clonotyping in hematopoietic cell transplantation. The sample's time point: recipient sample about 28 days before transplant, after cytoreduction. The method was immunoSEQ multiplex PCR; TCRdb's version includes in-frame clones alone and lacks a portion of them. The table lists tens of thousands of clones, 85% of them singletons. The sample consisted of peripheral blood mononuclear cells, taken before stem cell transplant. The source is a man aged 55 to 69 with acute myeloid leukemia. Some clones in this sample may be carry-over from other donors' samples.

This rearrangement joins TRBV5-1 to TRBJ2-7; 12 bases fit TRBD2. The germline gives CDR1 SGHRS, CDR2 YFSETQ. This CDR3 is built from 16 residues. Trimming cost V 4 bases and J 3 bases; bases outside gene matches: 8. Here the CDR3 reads CASSPKLAGGLYEQYF. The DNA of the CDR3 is TGCGCCAGCAGCCCCAAACTAGCGGGGGGCCTCTACGAGCAGTACTTC.

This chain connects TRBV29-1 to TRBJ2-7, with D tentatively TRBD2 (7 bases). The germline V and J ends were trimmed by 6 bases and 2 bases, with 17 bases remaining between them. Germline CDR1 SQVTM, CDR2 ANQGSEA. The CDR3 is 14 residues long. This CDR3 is CSVVGGANPYEQYF. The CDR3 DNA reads TGCAGCGTCGTGGGGGGGGCTAACCCCTACGAGCAGTACTTC.

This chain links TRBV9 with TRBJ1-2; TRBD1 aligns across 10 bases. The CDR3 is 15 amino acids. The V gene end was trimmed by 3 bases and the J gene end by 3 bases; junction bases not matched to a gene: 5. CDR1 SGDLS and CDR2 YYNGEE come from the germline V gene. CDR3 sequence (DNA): TGTGCCAGCAGCGCCCGACAGGGGGCGGACTATGGCTACACCTTC. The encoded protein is CASSARQGADYGYTF.

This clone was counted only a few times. CDR3 sequence reads: CASSLAGATRGYTF. DNA of the CDR3: TGCGCCAGCAGCTTGGCTGGTGCCACCCGGGGCTACACCTTC. The gene calls are TRBV5-1 and TRBJ1-2; unclear D gene. V lost 0 bases and J 8 bases, leaving 14 bases between the germline ends. From germline, CDR1 is SGHRS and CDR2 YFSETQ. CDR3 length: 14 residues.

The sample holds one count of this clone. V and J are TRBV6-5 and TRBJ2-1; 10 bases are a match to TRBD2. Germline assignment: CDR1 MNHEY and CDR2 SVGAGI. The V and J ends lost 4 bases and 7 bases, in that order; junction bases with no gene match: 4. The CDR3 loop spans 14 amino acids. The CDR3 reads CASSSSGGGNEQFF. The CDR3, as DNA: TGTGCCAGCAGTTCAAGCGGGGGGGGTAATGAGCAGTTCTTC.

The CDR3 coding sequence is TGTGCCAGCAGTGACAGGGCCCTGACTGAAGCTTTCTTT. This codes for CASSDRALTEAFF. The chain couples TRBV6-1 to TRBJ1-1; D is possibly TRBD1 (5 bases). The V gene lost 3 bases and the J gene lost 5 bases, with 10 bases spanning the gap. CDR1 and CDR2 from the germline V gene are MNHNS and SASEGT. The CDR3 covers 13 residues.

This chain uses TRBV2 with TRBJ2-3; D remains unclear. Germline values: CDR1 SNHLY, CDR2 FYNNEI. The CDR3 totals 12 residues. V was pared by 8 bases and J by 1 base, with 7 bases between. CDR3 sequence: CASGRRTDTQYF. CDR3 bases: TGTGCCAGCGGAAGGCGCACAGATACGCAGTATTTT.

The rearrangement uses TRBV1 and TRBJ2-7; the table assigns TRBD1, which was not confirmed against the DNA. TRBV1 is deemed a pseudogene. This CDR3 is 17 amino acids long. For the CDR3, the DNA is TGCACCAGCAGCCAAGAACATCAGACAGGGGGGGACTACGAGCAGTACTTC. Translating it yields CTSSQEHQTGGDYEQYF.

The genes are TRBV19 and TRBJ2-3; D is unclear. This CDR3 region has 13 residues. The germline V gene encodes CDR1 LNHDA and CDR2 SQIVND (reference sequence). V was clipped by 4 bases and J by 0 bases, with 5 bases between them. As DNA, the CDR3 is TGTGCCAGTAGTAGGGCTAGCACAGATACGCAGTATTTT. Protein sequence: CASSRASTDTQYF.

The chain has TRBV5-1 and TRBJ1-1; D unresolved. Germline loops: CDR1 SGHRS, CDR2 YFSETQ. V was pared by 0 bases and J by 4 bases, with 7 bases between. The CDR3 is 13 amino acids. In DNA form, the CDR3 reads TGCGCCAGCAGCTTGGACGACATCACTGAAGCTTTCTTT. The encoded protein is CASSLDDITEAFF. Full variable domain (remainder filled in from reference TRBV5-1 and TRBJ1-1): KAGVTQTPRYLIKTRGQQVTLSCSPISGHRSVSWYQQTPGQGLQFLFEYFSETQRNKGNFPGRFSGRQFSNSRSEMNVSTLELGDSALYLCASSLDDITEAFFGQGTRLTVV.

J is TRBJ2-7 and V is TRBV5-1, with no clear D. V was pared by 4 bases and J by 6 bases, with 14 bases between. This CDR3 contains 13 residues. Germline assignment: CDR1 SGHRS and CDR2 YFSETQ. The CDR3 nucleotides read TGCGCCAGCAGCGAGGAAGTGGGCCGCGAGCAGTACTTC. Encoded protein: CASSEEVGREQYF.

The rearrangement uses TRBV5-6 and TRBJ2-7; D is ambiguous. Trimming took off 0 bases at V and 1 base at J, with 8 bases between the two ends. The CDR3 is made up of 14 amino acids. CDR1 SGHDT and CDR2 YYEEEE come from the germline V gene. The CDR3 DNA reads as TGTGCCAGCAGCTTGGGGTCGGTATCCTACGAGCAGTACTTC. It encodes CASSLGSVSYEQYF.

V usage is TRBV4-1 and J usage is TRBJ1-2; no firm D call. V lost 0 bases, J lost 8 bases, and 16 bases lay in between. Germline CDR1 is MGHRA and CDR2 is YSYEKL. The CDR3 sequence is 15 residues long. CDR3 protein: CASSQDNWPGGGYTF. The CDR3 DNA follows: TGCGCCAGCAGCCAAGACAACTGGCCAGGCGGGGGCTACACCTTC.

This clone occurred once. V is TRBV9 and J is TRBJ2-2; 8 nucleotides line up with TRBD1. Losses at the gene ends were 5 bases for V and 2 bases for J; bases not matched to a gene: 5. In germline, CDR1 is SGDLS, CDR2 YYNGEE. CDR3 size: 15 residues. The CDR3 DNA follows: TGTGCCAGCAGGAAGGGACAGGTCAACACCGGGGAGCTGTTTTTT. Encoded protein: CASRKGQVNTGELFF. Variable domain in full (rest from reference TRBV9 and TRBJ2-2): DSGVTQTPKHLITATGQRVTLRCSPRSGDLSVYWYQQSLDQGLQFLIQYYNGEERAKGNILERFSAQQFPDLHSELNLSSLELGDSALYFCASRKGQVNTGELFFGEGSRLTVL.

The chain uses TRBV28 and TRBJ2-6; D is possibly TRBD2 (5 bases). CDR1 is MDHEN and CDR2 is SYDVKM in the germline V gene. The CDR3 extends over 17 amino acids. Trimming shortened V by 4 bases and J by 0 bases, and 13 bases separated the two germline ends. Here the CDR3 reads CASSSPGLISGANVLTF. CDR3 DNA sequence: TGTGCCAGCAGTTCACCCGGACTGATCTCTGGGGCCAACGTCCTGACTTTC.

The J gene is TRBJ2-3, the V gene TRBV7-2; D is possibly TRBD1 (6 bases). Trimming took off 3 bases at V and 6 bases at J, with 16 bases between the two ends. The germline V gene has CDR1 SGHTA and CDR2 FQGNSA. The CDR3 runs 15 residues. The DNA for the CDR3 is TGTGCCAGCAGCTTTGGGGGACAACGGTCGGATACGCAGTATTTT. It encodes CASSFGGQRSDTQYF.

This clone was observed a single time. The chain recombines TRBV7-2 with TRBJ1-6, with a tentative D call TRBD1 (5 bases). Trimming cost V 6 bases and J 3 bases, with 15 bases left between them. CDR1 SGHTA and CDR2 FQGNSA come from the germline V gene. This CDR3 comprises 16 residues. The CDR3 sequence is CASRVGTGHYNSPLHF. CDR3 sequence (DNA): TGTGCCAGCAGGGTAGGCACAGGCCACTATAATTCACCCCTCCACTTT.

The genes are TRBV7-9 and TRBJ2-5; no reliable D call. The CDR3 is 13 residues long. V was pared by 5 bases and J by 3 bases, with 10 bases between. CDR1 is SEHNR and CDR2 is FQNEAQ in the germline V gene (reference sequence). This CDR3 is CASSPSQKETQYF. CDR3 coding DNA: TGTGCCAGCAGCCCGAGCCAAAAAGAGACCCAGTACTTC.

CDR3 DNA sequence: TGTGCCAGCAGCGGGGACCCGAGCTCCTACGAGCAGTACTTC. Translating gives CASSGDPSSYEQYF. The chain uses TRBV9 and TRBJ2-7; D is tentatively TRBD1 or TRBD2 (5 bases each). CDR3 length equals 14 residues. Germline lookup yields CDR1 SGDLS and CDR2 YYNGEE. V was cut by 3 bases and J by 0 bases, with 10 bases left in between.

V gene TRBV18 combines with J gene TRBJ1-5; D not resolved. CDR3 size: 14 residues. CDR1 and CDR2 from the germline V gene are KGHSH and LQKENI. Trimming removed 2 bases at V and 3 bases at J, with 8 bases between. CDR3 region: CASSPRHLNQPQHF. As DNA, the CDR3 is TGTGCCAGCTCACCAAGACATCTCAATCAGCCCCAGCATTTT.

The CDR3 nucleotides read TGTGCCAGCAGTGTTGATGAGCAGTACTTC. Translated, it gives CASSVDEQYF. V gene TRBV2 combines with J gene TRBJ2-7; D remains unclear. The germline V gene encodes CDR1 SNHLY and CDR2 FYNNEI. Trimming removed 4 bases from V and 7 bases from J, with 5 bases in between. The length of the CDR3 is 10 residues.

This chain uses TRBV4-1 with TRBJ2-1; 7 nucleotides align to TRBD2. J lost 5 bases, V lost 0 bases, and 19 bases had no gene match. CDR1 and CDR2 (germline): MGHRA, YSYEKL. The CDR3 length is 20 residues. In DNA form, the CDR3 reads TGCGCCAGCAGCCAAGACGCTTTACACAGGCTACTAGCGCTAAACAATGAGCAGTTCTTC. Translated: CASSQDALHRLLALNNEQFF.

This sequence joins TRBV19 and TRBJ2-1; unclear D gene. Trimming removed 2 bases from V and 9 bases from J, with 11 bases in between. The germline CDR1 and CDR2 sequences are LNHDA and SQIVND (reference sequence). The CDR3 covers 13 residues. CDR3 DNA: TGTGCCAGTAGTATACTAATTGGTAGTGAGCAGTTCTTC. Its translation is CASSILIGSEQFF.

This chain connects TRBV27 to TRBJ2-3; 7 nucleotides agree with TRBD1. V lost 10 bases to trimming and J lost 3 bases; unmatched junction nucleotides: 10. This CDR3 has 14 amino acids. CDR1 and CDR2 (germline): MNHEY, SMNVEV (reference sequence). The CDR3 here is CATRQYRGTDTQYF. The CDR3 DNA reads TGTGCCACCAGACAATACAGGGGAACAGATACGCAGTATTTT.

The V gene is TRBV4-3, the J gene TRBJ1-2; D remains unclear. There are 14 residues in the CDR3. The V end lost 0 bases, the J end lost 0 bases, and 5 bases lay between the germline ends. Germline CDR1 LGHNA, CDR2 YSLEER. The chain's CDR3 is CASSQDEANYGYTF. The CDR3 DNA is TGCGCCAGCAGCCAAGATGAAGCTAACTATGGCTACACCTTC.

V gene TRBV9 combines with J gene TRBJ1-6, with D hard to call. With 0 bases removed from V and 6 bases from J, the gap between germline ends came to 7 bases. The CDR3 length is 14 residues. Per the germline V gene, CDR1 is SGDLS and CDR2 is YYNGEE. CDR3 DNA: TGTGCCAGCAGCGTAGATCTATTTAATTCACCCCTCCACTTT. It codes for CASSVDLFNSPLHF.

The CDR3 loop reads CASSLRRGLNYGYTF. The CDR3 region has the DNA TGTGCCAGCAGCTTGAGGAGGGGACTAAACTATGGCTACACCTTC. V gene TRBV5-6 combines with J gene TRBJ1-2; D possibly corresponds to TRBD1 (5 bases). CDR1 and CDR2 from the germline V gene are SGHDT and YYEEEE. Trimming pared 1 base from V and 2 bases from J, leaving 12 bases between. This CDR3 contains 15 residues.

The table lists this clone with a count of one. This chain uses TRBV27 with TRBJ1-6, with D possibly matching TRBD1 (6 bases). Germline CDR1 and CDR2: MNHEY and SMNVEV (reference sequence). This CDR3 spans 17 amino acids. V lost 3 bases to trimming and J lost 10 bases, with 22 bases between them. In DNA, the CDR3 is TGTGCCAGCAGTTTTATCTGGGTCCAGGGGAATATCTCACCCCTCCACTTT. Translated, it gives CASSFIWVQGNISPLHF.

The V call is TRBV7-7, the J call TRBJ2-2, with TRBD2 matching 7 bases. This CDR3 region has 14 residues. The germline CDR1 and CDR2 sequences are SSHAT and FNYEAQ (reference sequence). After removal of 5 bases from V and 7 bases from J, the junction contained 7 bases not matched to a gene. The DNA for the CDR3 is TGTGCCAGCAGCGCGGGACTAACCCACGGGGAGCTGTTTTTT. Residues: CASSAGLTHGELFF. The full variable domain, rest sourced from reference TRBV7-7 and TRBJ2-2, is GAGVSQSPRYKVTKRGQDVTLRCDPISSHATLYWYQQALGQGPEFLTYFNYEAQPDKSGLPSDRFSAERPEGSISTLTIQRTEQRDSAMYRCASSAGLTHGELFFGEGSRLTVL.

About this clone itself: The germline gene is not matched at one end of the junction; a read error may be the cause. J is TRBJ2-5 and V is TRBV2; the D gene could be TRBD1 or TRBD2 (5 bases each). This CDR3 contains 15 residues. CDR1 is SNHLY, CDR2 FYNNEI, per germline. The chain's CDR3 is CASREGVFGTETQYF. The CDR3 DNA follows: TGTGCCAGCAGGGAAGGGGTTTTTGGGACGGAGACCCAGTACTTC.